A single sample gave rise to the 10 T cell receptor beta chains below, sequenced in a study of type 1 regulatory T cells. These receptors' antigens are unknown. TCRdb processed the reads anew with MiXCR; each CDR3 protein has one entry. The sample has approximately 72,000 distinct CDR3 sequences; 63% are singletons. The sample taken for sequencing was cultured T cells, either the whole culture or a sorted T cell fraction (not recorded which). Subset described: Tr1-enriched cell product generated in vitro against host alloantigens. The receptors come from a human donor in good health.

The V and J genes are TRBV27 and TRBJ2-1; TRBD1 is a possible D gene (5 bases). The length of the CDR3 is 15 residues. V was shortened by 7 bases and J by 0 bases, with 13 bases between the two germline ends. Germline V gene data show CDR1 as MNHEY and CDR2 as SMNVEV (reference sequence). CDR3 DNA sequence: TGTGCCAGCACTCAAGACAGAACCTCCTACAATGAGCAGTTCTTC. The encoded protein is CASTQDRTSYNEQFF.

This rearrangement joins TRBV7-9 to TRBJ2-7, with D perhaps matching TRBD1 (5 bases). Trimming cost V 1 base and J 4 bases, with 11 bases left between them. Germline-derived CDR1 and CDR2 are SEHNR and FQNEAQ (reference sequence). This CDR3 has 14 residues. CDR3 in amino acids: CASSLGQGTYEQYF. CDR3 sequence (DNA): TGTGCCAGCAGCTTAGGTCAGGGTACATACGAGCAGTACTTC.

This clonotype has just one count. V gene TRBV29-1 combines with J gene TRBJ1-2; TRBD1 agrees at 7 bases. V gave up 6 bases and J gave up 3 bases; unmatched junction bases: 4. The CDR3 has 12 amino acids. Germline lookup yields CDR1 SQVTM and CDR2 ANQGSEA. The CDR3: CSVTGQDYGYTF. DNA for the CDR3: TGCAGCGTCACCGGACAGGACTATGGCTACACCTTC.

This clonotype showed up just a few times. This chain connects TRBV20-1 to TRBJ2-1; 9 bases fit TRBD2. This CDR3 region has 11 residues. Germline-derived CDR1 and CDR2 are DFQATT and SNEGSKA (reference sequence). CDR3 sequence (DNA): TGCAGCGTAGAAAGAGCGGGAGGCCCGTTCTTC. It codes for CSVERAGGPFF.

The gene calls are TRBV5-4 and TRBJ2-7, with D uncertain. Germline CDR1 and CDR2: SGHNT and YYREEE (reference sequence). V lost 4 bases and J lost 2, with 10 bases in between. The CDR3 totals 13 residues. The CDR3 DNA sequence: TGTGCCAGCAGCCGAGTTGGGACCTACGAGCAGTACTTC. It codes for CASSRVGTYEQYF.

Written as DNA, the CDR3 is TGTGCCAGCAGCCAAGATATGACTAGCGGGAGCCATGAGCAGTTCTTC. It encodes CASSQDMTSGSHEQFF. The V call is TRBV3-1, the J call TRBJ2-1, with TRBD2 matching over 12 bases. Germline loops: CDR1 LGHDT, CDR2 YNNKEL (reference sequence). V gave up 0 bases and J gave up 8 bases; unmatched junction bases: 5. There are 16 residues in the CDR3.

In this sample, this clonotype turned up a few times. CDR3 in DNA: TGTGCCAGCAGTTTTTTGGACGAGCAGTACTTC. Protein: CASSFLDEQYF. V and J are TRBV12-3 or TRBV12-4 and TRBJ2-7; D is uncertain. V was trimmed by 3 bases and J by 5 bases, leaving 5 bases between them. The length of the CDR3 is 11 residues.

CDR3 protein: CASSLPRYEQYF. CDR3 in DNA: TGTGCCAGCAGCTTACCGCGCTACGAGCAGTACTTC. V gene TRBV7-9 combines with J gene TRBJ2-7; D remains unclear. This CDR3 region has 12 residues. The V end was cut by 2 bases, the J end by 3 bases, with 5 bases between. CDR1 and CDR2 (germline): SEHNR, FQNEAQ (reference sequence).

The rearrangement uses TRBV7-9 and TRBJ2-3, with 7 bases matching TRBD2. After removal of 5 bases from V and 3 bases from J, the junction contained 5 bases not matched to a gene. The CDR3 spans 14 residues. Germline V lookup: CDR1 SEHNR, CDR2 FQNEAQ (reference sequence). CDR3 sequence: CASSKTSKTDTQYF. CDR3 nucleotides: TGTGCCAGCAGCAAGACTAGCAAGACAGATACGCAGTATTTT.

This clonotype has only a few counts. CDR3 nucleotides: TGCGCCAGCAGCTTGTCTAGCGGGACGGACGAGCAGTACTTC. This sequence encodes CASSLSSGTDEQYF. This chain connects TRBV5-1 to TRBJ2-7; 9 bases match TRBD2. Trimming removed 1 base from V and 5 bases from J; junction bases left unmatched: 4. CDR1 is SGHRS, CDR2 YFSETQ, per germline. There are 14 residues in the CDR3.